This TCR beta chain was sequenced during a study of blood T cell repertoires in COVID-19 (dated by TCRdb to about 2020). Background for the entire study: Collaborator samples came from the United States, Italy and Spain and covered acute and convalescent phases of COVID-19. The dataset comprised deeply sampled blood TCRbeta repertoires from subjects exposed to, actively infected with, or recovered from COVID-19. Nearly every sample came with metadata listing a de-identified subject ID, COVID-19 status, age in years and sex. Where HLA class I and class II types were available, the types were taken from metadata supplied by the sample provider, not from assay-based typing. The repertoires were released in a freely available public database intended as a resource for research on the immune response to SARS-CoV-2. The material from the prospective study consisted of cDNA or gDNA derived from T cells, B-cell-depleted T cells, or PBMCs. Samples came from the ongoing ImmuneRACE study (first 160 participants) plus 1,254 subjects from 6 global collaborators.

With regard to this clone: Its antigen specificity is not known. No base-level quality is on record; no much larger clone is a single base apart. This sample also contains other DNA sequences that code for the same CDR3.

The paper's findings and limits, for the study overall: How much clinical and demographic metadata was included differed by source and by participant, and the metadata was provided uncurated.

TCRbeta CDR3 regions were amplified from genomic DNA by means of the immunoSEQ Assay, a bias-controlled multiplex PCR. The authors processed their data as follows. Within the assay, amplification of reference gene primers was used to estimate how many nucleated cells each sample contained. To quantify the absolute abundance of each unique TCRbeta CDR3 rearrangement, sequence reads were collapsed and filtered. For each sample, productive Simpson clonality was calculated by taking the square root of Simpson's diversity index across productive rearrangements. This immuneACCESS table, as held by TCRdb, lists in-frame sequences with V and J called but not all clones. Of the missing ones, under half trace to an unresolved V gene in checked studies; the others have no known cause. V, J and clone size are taken as reported in that table, and D and trimming were inferred from the DNA itself. In all, the sample holds around 150,000 clones, and over 70% of those were seen once. The top ten constitute roughly a tenth of the sample.

The collaborating institutions used their own protocols to collect whole blood in K2EDTA tubes. Collaborator samples were shipped for TCRbeta analysis as frozen whole blood, isolated PBMCs, or DNA extracted from either sample type. The sequence came from a man aged 55 to 70 with active or convalescent COVID-19. Sequencing was carried out using peripheral blood.

The CDR3 corresponds to CASSRPGAYNEQFF. The nucleotides read TGTGCCAGCAGCCGGCCCGGGGCCTACAATGAGCAGTTCTTC. The chain couples TRBV27 to TRBJ2-1; perhaps TRBD2 is the D gene, with 5 bases matching. The germline V gene (reference sequence) yields MNHEY for CDR1 and SMNVEV for CDR2. The CDR3 covers 14 residues, taking in both the cysteine and the phenylalanine. The entry retains the CDR3 DNA only, 42 bases that are in frame from base 1. Relative to germline, V is 6 bases shorter and J is 2 bases shorter, with 11 bases between their ends.